A single T cell receptor (beta chain) is shown here with its context. Its binding antigen is unknown. No much larger clonotype is one base removed from it; base qualities were not supplied. Library creation used the immunoSEQ multiplex PCR assay. On the study's bioinformatics: To diagnose cytomegalovirus status from the catalog of TCR beta chain sequences, a statistical classification framework was built. This immuneACCESS table, as held by TCRdb, lists in-frame sequences with V and J called but not all clones. Of the missing ones, under half trace to an unresolved V gene in checked studies; the others have no known cause. D and trimming were read from the DNA, whereas the V and J calls and clone size are those reported in that table. In all, the sample holds roughly 140,000 clones, and 88% of those were seen once. 7.5% to 8.5% of the sample is taken by the ten largest. This entry belongs to a study of cytomegalovirus exposure and HLA in healthy donors (dated by TCRdb to about 2017). Study-wide context: The roughly 670 repertoires of the first cohort and the 110 or so validation repertoires were produced on the same platform, according to a later analysis. The study aimed to test whether cataloging public T cell receptors could reveal signatures of past pathogen exposure. In addition to the first cohort of around 670 subjects, a separate validation cohort of 120 different subjects was used. To predict cytomegalovirus infection status, the study combined high-throughput TCR immunosequencing, statistical association of individual TCRs with disease status, and machine learning. The investigation overall reported the following: Across donors, most TCR sequences were observed very rarely, whereas some public TCRs were present in many individuals. It was suggested by the authors that the approach could potentially be generalized to other disease states and immunological phenotypes. The study gave a list of around 170 TCR beta chains associated with cytomegalovirus. In vitro tests confirmed that a few of the cytomegalovirus-associated TCR beta chains recognize cytomegalovirus antigens. A later analysis had no HLA typing for the validation cohort, so co-occurrence there was scored across all 130 or so repertoires. Of the cluster scores, approximately 94% were above 0 in a later analysis, which found that TCRs clustered in the first cohort also tended to co-occur in the 95 to 150 validation repertoires. In both the original and validation cohorts, the classifier was reported to diagnose cytomegalovirus status with high specificity and sensitivity.

CDR1 and CDR2, per the germline V gene (reference sequence), are GTSNPN and SVGIG. The CDR3 holds 13 amino acids from the cysteine to the phenylalanine. CDR3 DNA is the only sequence kept; it has 39 bases, read in frame from the first base. Trimming removed 4 bases from V and 5 bases from J, leaving 14 bases between the germline ends. Separate from the roughly 650-subject first cohort, the validation cohort of some 130 subjects was the group to which the donors belonged. The chain is made from TRBV30 and TRBJ2-5; perhaps TRBD1 is the D gene, with 5 bases matching. The sequencing input was PBMCs. The receptor's source is a woman under 30 in good health and CMV-seropositive. The CDR3 corresponds to CAWNPRAPETQYF. DNA sequence: TGTGCCTGGAACCCCAGGGCCCCTGAGACCCAGTACTTC.